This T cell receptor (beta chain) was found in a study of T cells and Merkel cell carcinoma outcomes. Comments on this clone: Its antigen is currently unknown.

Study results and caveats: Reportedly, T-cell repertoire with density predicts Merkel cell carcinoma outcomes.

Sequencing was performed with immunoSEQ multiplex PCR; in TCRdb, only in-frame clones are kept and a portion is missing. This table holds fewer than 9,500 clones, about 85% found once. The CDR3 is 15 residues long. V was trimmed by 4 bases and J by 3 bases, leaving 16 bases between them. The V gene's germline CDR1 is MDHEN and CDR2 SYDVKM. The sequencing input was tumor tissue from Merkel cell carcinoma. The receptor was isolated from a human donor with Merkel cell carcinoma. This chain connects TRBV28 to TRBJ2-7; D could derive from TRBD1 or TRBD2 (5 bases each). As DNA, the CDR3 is TGTGCCAGCAGTTACGACGGGACGGGCAACTACGAGCAGTACTTC. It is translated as CASSYDGTGNYEQYF.